This passage covers 13 T cell receptor beta chains from one sample sequenced in a study of identical twins. TCRdb independently ran MiXCR on the 5' RACE reads; one entry per CDR3 protein. Among just under 550,000 distinct CDR3 sequences, 13% to 15% were seen once, and the ten largest hold roughly 0.44%. These data are also associated with another study on yellow fever vaccine responses in identical twins.

Sequenced material: CD4+ T cells sorted from blood. These receptors were taken from a woman between 18 and 29 years old in good health.

This rearrangement joins TRBV5-5 to TRBJ2-5; D unclear. Trimming left V 2 bases short and J 5 bases short, with 16 bases between. This CDR3 is built from 15 residues. Germline V gene data show CDR1 as SGHKS and CDR2 as YYEKEE (reference sequence). The CDR3 sequence: CASSFGLREGETQYF. Written as DNA, the CDR3 is TGTGCCAGCAGCTTTGGGCTACGAGAAGGGGAGACCCAGTACTTC.

The rearrangement uses TRBV7-9 and TRBJ2-1, with D unresolved. CDR1 SEHNR and CDR2 FQNEAQ come from the germline V gene (reference sequence). The CDR3 runs to 14 residues. V lost 1 base and J 9 bases, leaving 13 bases between the germline ends. Here the CDR3 reads CASSLDMGLGEQFF. The DNA of the CDR3 is TGTGCCAGCAGCTTAGATATGGGCCTGGGTGAGCAGTTCTTC.

This clonotype has a handful of counts. The rearrangement links TRBV20-1 to TRBJ2-3, with 11 bases that match TRBD2. In germline, CDR1 is DFQATT, CDR2 SNEGSKA (reference sequence). Trimming removed 5 bases from V and 0 bases from J; junction bases left unmatched: 13. The CDR3 has 18 amino acids. The DNA of the CDR3 is TGCAGTGCTGCTCTGGTAGCGGGAGGGCCCCTTAGCACAGATACGCAGTATTTT. The encoded protein is CSAALVAGGPLSTDTQYF.

This clonotype was found a few times. The rearrangement joins TRBV28 to TRBJ1-1; no reliable D call. With 5 bases removed from V and 11 bases from J, the gap between germline ends came to 24 bases. This CDR3 is 15 amino acids long. CDR1 MDHEN and CDR2 SYDVKM come from the germline V gene. The CDR3 nucleotides read TGTGCCAGCAGTCAAAACAAGGCACCGGATCTTTTTGCTTTCTTT. Protein sequence: CASSQNKAPDLFAFF.

The chain is built from TRBV12-3 or TRBV12-4 and TRBJ1-1; no clear D gene. This CDR3 is built from 15 residues. Trimming took off 1 base at V and 3 bases at J, with 12 bases between the two ends. The DNA for the CDR3 is TGTGCCAGCAGTTTAGGAAGCGGAATTTACACTGAAGCTTTCTTT. Its protein is CASSLGSGIYTEAFF.

The gene calls are TRBV2 and TRBJ2-7; no firm D call. V was shortened by 3 bases and J by 0 bases, with 9 bases between the two germline ends. The CDR3 has 14 residues. The germline CDR1 and CDR2 sequences are SNHLY and FYNNEI. The CDR3 loop reads CASSDRRSSYEQYV. The DNA for the CDR3 is TGTGCCAGCAGTGATCGACGGAGCTCCTACGAGCAGTACGTC.

This clonotype was recorded a few times. The chain carries TRBV7-9 and TRBJ2-1; no reliable D call. V was clipped by 5 bases and J by 0 bases, with 11 bases between them. Germline V gene sequence: CDR1 SEHNR, CDR2 FQNEAQ (reference sequence). This CDR3 contains 15 residues. The CDR3 protein is CASSPPSRSYNEQFF. The CDR3 region has the DNA TGTGCCAGCAGCCCCCCGAGCCGCTCCTACAATGAGCAGTTCTTC.

Of note for this clonotype: The junction departs from the called germline gene at one end, perhaps through a read error. This rearrangement joins TRBV20-1 to TRBJ2-5; TRBD2 agrees at 10 bases. The CDR3 length is 16 residues. In germline, CDR1 is DFQATT, CDR2 SNEGSKA (reference sequence). The CDR3 loop reads CCASGLAGAVQETQYF. The CDR3 region has the DNA TGCTGTGCTAGTGGTCTAGCGGGGGCCGTACAAGAGACCCAGTACTTC.

This clonotype was counted at least ten times. This chain links TRBV11-2 with TRBJ2-2; D perhaps matches TRBD2 (5 bases). The V end was cut by 0 bases, the J end by 7 bases, with 12 bases between. The CDR3 spans 15 residues. From germline, CDR1 is SGHAT and CDR2 FQNNGV. CDR3 coding DNA: TGTGCCAGCAGCTTAGAGGGCCCCCGGGGCGGGGAGCTGTTTTTT. Amino acid sequence: CASSLEGPRGGELFF.

This clonotype was picked up a small number of times. The genes are TRBV19 and TRBJ1-2, with a weak D call TRBD1 (6 bases). The germline gives CDR1 LNHDA, CDR2 SQIVND (reference sequence). The CDR3 is made up of 14 amino acids. Trimming shortened V by 4 bases and J by 1 base, and 10 bases separated the two germline ends. CDR3 sequence reads: CASSTWTVNYGYTF. The DNA of the CDR3 is TGTGCCAGTAGTACCTGGACAGTTAACTATGGCTACACCTTC.

The V gene is TRBV6-1, the J gene TRBJ2-2; a possible D gene is TRBD1 (5 bases). Germline values: CDR1 MNHNS, CDR2 SASEGT. The CDR3 has 14 amino acids. V was shortened by 6 bases and J by 3 bases, with 11 bases between the two germline ends. The CDR3 bases are TGTGCCAGCAGCGAGACAGTGGACACCGGGGAGCTGTTTTTT. It specifies CASSETVDTGELFF.

This clonotype was observed a handful of times. The chain is built from TRBV3-1 and TRBJ2-1, with a weak D call TRBD2 (6 bases). Deletions cut 1 base from V and 7 bases from J, with 14 bases between. CDR3 size: 15 residues. Germline assignment: CDR1 LGHDT and CDR2 YNNKEL (reference sequence). This CDR3 reads CASSQGGARRNEQFF. DNA for the CDR3: TGTGCCAGCAGCCAAGGCGGGGCGAGGAGGAATGAGCAGTTCTTC.

There are a few counts of this clonotype. This chain joins TRBV20-1 and TRBJ2-7; 8 bases are shared with TRBD2. This CDR3 region has 14 residues. The V segment lost 5 bases and the J segment 7 bases; nucleotides outside the gene matches: 13. Germline-derived CDR1 and CDR2 are DFQATT and SNEGSKA (reference sequence). The CDR3 DNA reads as TGCAGTGCTGAGACAGCGGGAGTACTCCGGGAGCAGTACTTC. This codes for CSAETAGVLREQYF.